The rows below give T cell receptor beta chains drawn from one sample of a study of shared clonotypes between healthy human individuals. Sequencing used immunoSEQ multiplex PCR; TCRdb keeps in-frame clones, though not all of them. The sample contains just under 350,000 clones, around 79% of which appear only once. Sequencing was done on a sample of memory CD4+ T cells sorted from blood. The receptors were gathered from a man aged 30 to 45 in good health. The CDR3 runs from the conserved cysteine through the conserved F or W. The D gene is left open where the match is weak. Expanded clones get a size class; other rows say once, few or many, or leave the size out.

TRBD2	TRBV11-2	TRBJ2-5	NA	CASRRLAGQETQYF	TGTGCCAGCAGGCGACTAGCGGGCCAAGAGACCCAGTACTTC
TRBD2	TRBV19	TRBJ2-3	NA	CASSRLAGVGQGQYF	TGTGCCAGTAGTCGACTAGCGGGAGTTGGTCAGGGGCAGTATTTT
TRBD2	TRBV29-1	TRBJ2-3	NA	CSVEGRGGAGLPRTDTQYF	TGCAGCGTTGAAGGTCGGGGGGGCGCGGGATTACCACGCACAGATACGCAGTATTTT
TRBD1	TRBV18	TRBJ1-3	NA	CASSPRDSRGNTIYF	TGTGCCAGCTCACCAAGGGACAGCCGAGGAAACACCATATATTTT
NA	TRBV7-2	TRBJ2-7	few	CASSLGTIFEQYF	TGTGCCAGCAGCTTAGGTACTATCTTCGAGCAGTACTTC
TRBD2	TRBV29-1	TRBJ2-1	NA	CSVEGKLAGASYNEQFF	TGCAGCGTTGAAGGGAAGTTAGCGGGGGCCTCCTACAATGAGCAGTTCTTC
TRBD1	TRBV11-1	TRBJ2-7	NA	CASSLTGDYEQYF	TGTGCCAGCAGCCTAACAGGGGACTACGAGCAGTACTTC
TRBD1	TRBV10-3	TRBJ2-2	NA	CAIRGQGRGTGELFF	TGTGCCATCAGAGGACAGGGACGAGGCACCGGGGAGCTGTTTTTT
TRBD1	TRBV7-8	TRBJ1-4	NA	CASSLAGGTGNEKLFF	TGTGCCAGCAGCTTAGCGGGGGGGACAGGGAATGAAAAACTGTTTTTT
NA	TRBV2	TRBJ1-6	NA	CASRGPGGDGNNSPLHF	TGTGCCAGCAGGGGACCGGGTGGGGACGGCAATAATTCACCCCTCCACTTT